This T cell receptor (beta chain) appears in the sequencing data of a study of blood T cell repertoires in COVID-19. Clones were read by immunoSEQ multiplex PCR, and TCRdb kept only the in-frame ones, dropping some. This table has fewer than 300,000 clones, over 70% appearing once. The source of this sequence is a human donor in a cohort sampled during active COVID-19. Sequencing was performed on peripheral blood.

The CDR3 sequence: CASSPPGGQPQHF. The DNA of the CDR3 is TGTGCCAGCTCACCCCCGGGGGGTCAGCCCCAGCATTTT. The V call is TRBV18, the J call TRBJ1-5, with D possibly matching TRBD1 (5 bases). From germline, CDR1 is KGHSH and CDR2 LQKENI. With 3 bases removed from V and 6 bases from J, the gap between germline ends came to 9 bases. The CDR3 is 13 amino acids.